The 27 T cell receptor beta chains presented below share a single source sample, sequenced in a study of T cells after posttransplantation cyclophosphamide. The repertoire was sequenced with immunoSEQ multiplex PCR; TCRdb's copy has only in-frame clones and lacks some. The table shows about 52,000 clones, with 90% to 95% occurring only once. Source material: PBMCs. The receptor source for this set is a woman under 40 in good health and a related stem cell transplant donor.

The chain is built from TRBV19 and TRBJ2-7; 7 bases map to TRBD1. The V gene's germline CDR1 is LNHDA and CDR2 SQIVND (reference sequence). This CDR3 has 15 amino acids. J gave up 5 bases and V 0 bases, and 7 bases lay outside the gene matches. The CDR3 DNA sequence: TGTGCCAGTAGTATAGATCAGGGGGAGCTCGACGAGCAGTACTTC. The encoded protein is CASSIDQGELDEQYF.

CDR3 coding DNA: TGCGCCAGCAGTGAACAGCCGAGCACAGATACGCAGTATTTT. Its translation is CASSEQPSTDTQYF. V gene TRBV10-1 combines with J gene TRBJ2-3; D unresolved. The V gene's germline CDR1 is WNHNN and CDR2 SYGVQD (reference sequence). The germline V and J ends were trimmed by 3 bases and 0 bases, with 7 bases remaining between them. The CDR3 sequence is 14 residues long.

This rearrangement joins TRBV25-1 to TRBJ1-1, with TRBD1 as a possible D gene (5 bases). Germline assignment: CDR1 MGHDK and CDR2 SYGVNS. The V end lost 5 bases, the J end lost 6 bases, and 25 bases lay between the germline ends. CDR3 length: 17 amino acids. The CDR3 DNA sequence: TGTGCCAGCAGTCCTAGGGCAGGGCTAGCGGGAGCGTCTGAAGCTTTCTTT. This codes for CASSPRAGLAGASEAFF.

V is TRBV27 and J is TRBJ1-2; D is unclear. V lost 3 bases, J lost 2 bases, and 7 bases lay in between. This CDR3 is built from 13 residues. Germline V lookup: CDR1 MNHEY, CDR2 SMNVEV (reference sequence). The CDR3 loop reads CASSLTRNYGYTF. In DNA, the CDR3 is TGTGCCAGCAGTTTGACTAGGAACTATGGCTACACCTTC.

The V and J genes are TRBV12-5 and TRBJ2-5; 9 bases are a match to TRBD1. Trimming removed 2 bases from V and 13 bases from J; junction bases left unmatched: 5. The CDR3 totals 12 residues. Germline V gene sequence: CDR1 LGHNT, CDR2 FRNRAP. CDR3 sequence (DNA): TGTGCTAGTGGTTTGAGGGACAGGGCCCTGTACTTC. Translating it yields CASGLRDRALYF.

The chain is built from TRBV27 and TRBJ2-1; 11 bases agree with TRBD2. The CDR3 runs to 15 residues. Germline lookup yields CDR1 MNHEY and CDR2 SMNVEV (reference sequence). After removal of 6 bases from V and 4 bases from J, the junction contained 5 bases not matched to a gene. In DNA, the CDR3 is TGTGCCAGCAGACGGCTAGCGGGGGGTTACAATGAGCAGTTCTTC. It encodes CASRRLAGGYNEQFF.

J is TRBJ2-1 and V is TRBV2; possibly TRBD1 for D (5 bases). Germline CDR1 reads SNHLY; CDR2 reads FYNNEI. This CDR3 is 15 amino acids long. V gave up 2 bases and J gave up 4 bases, with 12 bases separating them. The CDR3 nucleotides are TGTGCCAGCAGTGAACGAGGTAGGGGTTACAATGAGCAGTTCTTC. It translates to CASSERGRGYNEQFF.

CDR3: CASSQDPQVTYEQYF. CDR3 coding DNA: TGCGCCAGCAGCCAAGATCCACAGGTTACCTACGAGCAGTACTTC. The V and J genes are TRBV4-3 and TRBJ2-7; TRBD1 is a possible D gene (5 bases). Germline V CDR1 and CDR2: LGHNA, YSLEER. The CDR3 covers 15 residues. V lost 0 bases, J lost 2 bases, and 11 bases lay in between.

This chain links TRBV25-1 with TRBJ2-7, with 7 bases matching TRBD1. Looked up from germline, CDR1 is MGHDK and CDR2 is SYGVNS. Losses at the gene ends were 4 bases for V and 4 bases for J; bases not matched to a gene: 10. This CDR3 spans 15 amino acids. CDR3 sequence reads: CASSGRQGVWYEQYF. CDR3 DNA sequence: TGTGCCAGCAGTGGGAGACAGGGTGTTTGGTACGAGCAGTACTTC.

V gene TRBV10-3 combines with J gene TRBJ2-7; D gene ambiguous. The CDR3 runs to 14 residues. Germline-derived CDR1 and CDR2 are ENHRY and SYGVKD. The V end lost 0 bases, the J end lost 1 base, and 7 bases lay between the germline ends. The CDR3 DNA reads TGTGCCATCAGTGAGTCAAGTGAGTCCTACGAGCAGTACTTC. Its protein is CAISESSESYEQYF.

V is TRBV2 and J is TRBJ2-5; 7 positions agree with TRBD1. The CDR3 runs 14 residues. J gave up 5 bases and V 3 bases, and 6 bases lay outside the gene matches. From germline, CDR1 is SNHLY and CDR2 FYNNEI. CDR3 DNA: TGTGCCAGCAGTGACAGGGGGTCGAGGGAGACCCAGTACTTC. It yields the protein CASSDRGSRETQYF.

J is TRBJ2-3 and V is TRBV7-2; D is unresolved. The CDR3 extends over 11 amino acids. Germline loops: CDR1 SGHTA, CDR2 FQGNSA. V was pared by 6 bases and J by 8 bases, with 9 bases between. The CDR3 sequence is CASRETGTQYF. In DNA, the CDR3 is TGTGCCAGCAGGGAAACGGGTACGCAGTATTTT.

The chain links TRBV7-2 to TRBJ1-6; D perhaps matches TRBD1 (6 bases). Trimming removed 4 bases from V and 4 bases from J, with 14 bases in between. CDR1 SGHTA and CDR2 FQGNSA come from the germline V gene. CDR3 size: 16 residues. The CDR3 loop reads CASSYRTELYNSPLHF. CDR3 DNA: TGTGCCAGCAGCTACAGGACAGAGCTTTATAATTCACCCCTCCACTTT.

The chain recombines TRBV6-1 with TRBJ1-6, with TRBD1 matching over 8 bases. The CDR3 consists of 15 residues. The germline gives CDR1 MNHNS, CDR2 SASEGT. With 5 bases clipped from V and 9 bases from J, the junction kept 9 bases outside the gene matches. CDR3 amino acids: CASSSQRTGTSPLHF. DNA of the CDR3: TGTGCCAGCAGTTCTCAACGGACAGGGACTTCACCCCTCCACTTT.

This clone showed up just once. The chain links TRBV9 to TRBJ1-1, with D maybe TRBD1 (5 bases). CDR1 is SGDLS and CDR2 is YYNGEE in the germline V gene. The CDR3 consists of 13 residues. V was trimmed by 4 bases and J by 1 base, leaving 8 bases between them. The CDR3 sequence is CASSRGQNTEAFF. In nucleotides, the CDR3 is TGTGCCAGCAGCCGCGGACAGAACACTGAAGCTTTCTTT. The entire variable domain, with the rest obtained from reference TRBV9 and TRBJ1-1, is as follows: DSGVTQTPKHLITATGQRVTLRCSPRSGDLSVYWYQQSLDQGLQFLIQYYNGEERAKGNILERFSAQQFPDLHSELNLSSLELGDSALYFCASSRGQNTEAFFGQGTRLTVV.

The chain employs TRBV5-6 and TRBJ1-6; D remains ambiguous. The CDR3 has 16 amino acids. V shed 0 bases and J shed 8 bases, with 15 bases lying between them. Per germline, CDR1 SGHDT and CDR2 YYEEEE. The CDR3 sequence is CASSLGTGLGDSPLHF. The DNA of the CDR3 is TGTGCCAGCAGCTTGGGGACGGGGTTGGGTGATTCACCCCTCCACTTT.

The rearrangement links TRBV19 to TRBJ1-5; 7 nucleotides align to TRBD1. This CDR3 contains 14 residues. With V trimmed by 6 bases and J by 4 bases, 6 bases remained unmatched. Germline V gives CDR1 LNHDA, CDR2 SQIVND (reference sequence). The CDR3 reads CASRGSGGNQPQHF. The DNA of the CDR3 is TGTGCCAGTAGAGGGTCAGGGGGAAATCAGCCCCAGCATTTT.

The chain combines TRBV4-1 with TRBJ1-2; no definite D call. The CDR3 has 15 residues. V was cut by 1 base and J by 8 bases, with 17 bases left in between. Germline lookup yields CDR1 MGHRA and CDR2 YSYEKL. The CDR3 loop reads CASSQVEKERRGYTF. In DNA, the CDR3 is TGCGCCAGCAGCCAAGTCGAAAAGGAGCGGAGAGGCTACACCTTC.

The rearrangement links TRBV6-5 to TRBJ1-1, with D possibly TRBD1 on 6 matching bases. Per the germline V gene, CDR1 is MNHEY and CDR2 is SVGAGI. V gave up 8 bases and J gave up 0 bases, with 13 bases separating them. The CDR3 length is 14 residues. The CDR3 is CASSSGGLNTEAFF. In DNA form, the CDR3 reads TGTGCCAGCTCATCGGGGGGCTTGAACACTGAAGCTTTCTTT.

V is TRBV21-1 and J is TRBJ2-7; the table assigns TRBD2, which was not confirmed against the DNA. TRBV21-1 is recorded as a pseudogene. This CDR3 has 10 residues. CDR3 sequence (DNA): TGTGCCAGCAGCAAAATTAAGCAGTACTTC. Its translation: CASSKIKQYF.

This chain uses TRBV7-2 with TRBJ1-2; D gene ambiguous. The CDR3 consists of 14 residues. Trimming took 2 bases from V and 7 from J, leaving 14 bases between them. Germline-derived CDR1 and CDR2 are SGHTA and FQGNSA. CDR3 in amino acids: CASSLTAGRTGYTF. The CDR3 nucleotides read TGTGCCAGCAGCTTAACGGCGGGAAGGACTGGCTACACCTTC.

This chain uses TRBV7-9 with TRBJ2-3; 15 bases map to TRBD2. This CDR3 contains 18 residues. The germline V gene encodes CDR1 SEHNR and CDR2 FQNEAQ (reference sequence). After removal of 5 bases from V and 2 bases from J, the junction contained 8 bases not matched to a gene. The CDR3 loop is CASSQGLAGGLFTDTQYF. CDR3 DNA sequence: TGTGCCAGCAGCCAGGGACTAGCGGGGGGCCTTTTCACAGATACGCAGTATTTT.

The rearrangement uses TRBV5-1 and TRBJ1-3; no clear D. This CDR3 is 14 amino acids long. V lost 3 bases, J lost 0 bases, and 7 bases lay in between. CDR1 is SGHRS and CDR2 is YFSETQ in the germline V gene. The CDR3 spells CASSSRGSGNTIYF. The CDR3 nucleotides read TGCGCCAGCAGCTCCCGCGGCTCTGGAAACACCATATATTTT.

The rearrangement links TRBV4-2 to TRBJ2-5; 11 bases agree with TRBD1. Losses at the gene ends were 4 bases for V and 1 base for J; bases not matched to a gene: 2. The CDR3 has 15 residues. Germline V gene data show CDR1 as LGHNA and CDR2 as YNFKEQ. CDR3 sequence reads: CASSRTGGVQETQYF. CDR3 bases: TGTGCCAGCAGCCGGACAGGGGGCGTCCAAGAGACCCAGTACTTC.

This clone was counted once. V is TRBV30 and J is TRBJ1-5, with D unresolved. CDR3 size: 14 residues. The V and J ends lost 0 bases and 3 bases respectively, with 9 bases between them. Germline CDR1 and CDR2: GTSNPN and SVGIG (reference sequence). In nucleotides, the CDR3 is TGTGCCTGGAGTGTAAGCGTGTCCAATCAGCCCCAGCATTTT. This encodes CAWSVSVSNQPQHF.

The chain joins TRBV6-5 to TRBJ1-2; 7 positions match TRBD1. The CDR3 totals 14 residues. V lost 5 bases to trimming and J lost 7 bases; unmatched junction nucleotides: 10. Germline V CDR1 and CDR2: MNHEY, SVGAGI. The CDR3 here is CASSRDRDLSGYTF. The CDR3 region has the DNA TGTGCCAGCAGTCGCGACAGGGACCTCTCTGGCTACACCTTC.

This clone was seen once. This chain joins TRBV7-2 and TRBJ1-1; D gene unclear. The germline CDR1 and CDR2 sequences are SGHTA and FQGNSA. Trimming removed 4 bases from V and 0 bases from J, with 6 bases in between. The CDR3 length is 13 residues. CDR3 sequence (DNA): TGTGCCAGCAGCTCCAACATGAACACTGAAGCTTTCTTT. This translates into CASSSNMNTEAFF.